This T cell receptor (beta chain) is from a study of human T cells and chemical hapten exposure. Overall study: Each week of the roughly 26-week study, patients had diphenylcyclopropenone applied to the scalp.

This clonotype occurred many times. TCRdb re-called the RACE reads through MiXCR, storing one row per CDR3 protein. The profile shows about 120,000 distinct CDR3 sequences, 12% to 15% of them singletons. The time point: patch test 1, 2 weeks after DPC sensitization. Treatment described: therapeutic diphenylcyclopropenone sensitization with weekly scalp DPC. The clonotype originates from a man between 18 and 35 years old with alopecia areata. Some clones in this sample may be carry-over from other donors' samples. Sequenced here: whole blood, sampled in connection with sensitization to the hapten diphenylcyclopropenone (DPC).

CDR3 nucleotide sequence: TGTGCCAGCAGTGGCTGGGATCGAGAACAGCCCCAGCATTTT. This translates into CASSGWDREQPQHF. The J gene is TRBJ1-5, the V gene TRBV2; no clear D gene. There are 14 residues in the CDR3. Germline CDR1 SNHLY, CDR2 FYNNEI. The V end lost 4 bases, the J end lost 7 bases, and 14 bases lay between the germline ends.